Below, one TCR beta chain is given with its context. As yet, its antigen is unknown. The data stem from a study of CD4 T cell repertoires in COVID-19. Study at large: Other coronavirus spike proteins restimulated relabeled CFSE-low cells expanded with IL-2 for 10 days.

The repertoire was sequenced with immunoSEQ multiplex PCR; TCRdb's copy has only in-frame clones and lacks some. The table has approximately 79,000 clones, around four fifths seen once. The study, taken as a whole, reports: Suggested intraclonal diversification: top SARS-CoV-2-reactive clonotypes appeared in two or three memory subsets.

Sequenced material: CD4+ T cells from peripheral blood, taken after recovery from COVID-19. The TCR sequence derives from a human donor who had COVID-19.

The DNA of the CDR3 is TGTGCCAGCAGCTCATTCGGACAGGGCGACAGCAATCAGCCCCAGCATTTT. Amino acid sequence: CASSSFGQGDSNQPQHF. The chain is built from TRBV13 and TRBJ1-5; 8 nucleotides match TRBD1. The ends lost 4 bases at V and 1 base at J; junction bases unmatched: 9. This CDR3 is 17 amino acids long. Looked up from germline, CDR1 is PRHDT and CDR2 is FYEKMQ (reference sequence).